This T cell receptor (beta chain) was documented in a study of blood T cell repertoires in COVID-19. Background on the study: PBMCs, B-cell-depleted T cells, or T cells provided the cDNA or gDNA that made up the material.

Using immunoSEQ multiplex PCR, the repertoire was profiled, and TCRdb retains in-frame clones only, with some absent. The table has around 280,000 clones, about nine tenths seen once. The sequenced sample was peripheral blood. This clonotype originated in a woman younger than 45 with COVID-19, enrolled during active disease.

The CDR3 DNA reads TGTGCCAGTAGTACACAGGGGACTGAAGCTTTCTTT. Its translation is CASSTQGTEAFF. The V gene is TRBV19, the J gene TRBJ1-1; TRBD1 agrees at 7 bases. There are 12 residues in the CDR3. Germline V gene sequence: CDR1 LNHDA, CDR2 SQIVND (reference sequence). V trimming: 4 bases; J trimming: 5 bases; junction bases outside the gene matches: 1.